This T cell receptor beta chain was identified during a study of blood T cell repertoires in COVID-19. Sequencing used immunoSEQ multiplex PCR; TCRdb keeps in-frame clones, though not all of them. The sample contains about 370,000 clones, about 90% of which appear only once. This CDR3 is 16 amino acids long. Germline CDR1 is SGDLS and CDR2 is YYNGEE. With 3 bases clipped from V and 8 bases from J, the junction kept 10 bases outside the gene matches. This clonotype was sampled from a woman in her 30s with COVID-19, enrolled during active disease. Input material: peripheral blood. This sequence joins TRBV9 and TRBJ1-4; TRBD1 agrees at 10 bases. Here the CDR3 reads CASSAQAGTGVEKLFF. As DNA, the CDR3 is TGTGCCAGCAGCGCCCAGGCCGGGACAGGGGTAGAAAAACTGTTTTTT.